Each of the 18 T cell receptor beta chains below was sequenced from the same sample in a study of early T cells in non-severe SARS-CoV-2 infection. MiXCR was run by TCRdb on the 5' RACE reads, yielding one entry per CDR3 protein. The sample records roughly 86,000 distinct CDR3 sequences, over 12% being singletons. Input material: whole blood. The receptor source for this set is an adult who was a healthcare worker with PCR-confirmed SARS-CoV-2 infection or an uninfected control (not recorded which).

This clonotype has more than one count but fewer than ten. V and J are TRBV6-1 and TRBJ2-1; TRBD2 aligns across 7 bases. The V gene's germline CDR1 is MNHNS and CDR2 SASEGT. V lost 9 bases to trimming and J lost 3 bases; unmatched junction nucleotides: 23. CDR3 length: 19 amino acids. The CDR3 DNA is TGTGCCAGTTCTCGAGAAGAAGGCGCTTGGGGCGGGGGCTACAATGAGCAGTTCTTC. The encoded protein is CASSREEGAWGGGYNEQFF.

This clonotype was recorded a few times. CDR3 sequence reads: CASSQQLLAGGPTDTQYF. In nucleotides, the CDR3 is TGTGCCAGCAGCCAACAGCTACTAGCGGGGGGACCGACAGATACGCAGTATTTT. The V gene is TRBV14, the J gene TRBJ2-3, with 12 bases that match TRBD2. V was pared by 2 bases and J by 3 bases, with 9 bases of the junction left unmatched. Per germline, CDR1 SGHDN and CDR2 FVKESK. The CDR3 is 18 amino acids.

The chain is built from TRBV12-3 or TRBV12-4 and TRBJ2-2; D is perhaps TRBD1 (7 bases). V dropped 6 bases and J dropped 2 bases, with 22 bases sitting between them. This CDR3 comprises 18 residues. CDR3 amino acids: CASRNQQGTGINTGELFF. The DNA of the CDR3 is TGTGCCAGCAGAAACCAACAGGGGACTGGTATCAACACCGGGGAGCTGTTTTTT.

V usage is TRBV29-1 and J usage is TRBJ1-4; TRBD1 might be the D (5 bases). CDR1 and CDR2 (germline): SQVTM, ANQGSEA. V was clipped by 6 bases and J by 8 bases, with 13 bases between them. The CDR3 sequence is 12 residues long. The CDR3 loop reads CSVYGTGEKLFF. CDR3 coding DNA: TGCAGCGTCTACGGGACGGGCGAAAAACTGTTTTTT.

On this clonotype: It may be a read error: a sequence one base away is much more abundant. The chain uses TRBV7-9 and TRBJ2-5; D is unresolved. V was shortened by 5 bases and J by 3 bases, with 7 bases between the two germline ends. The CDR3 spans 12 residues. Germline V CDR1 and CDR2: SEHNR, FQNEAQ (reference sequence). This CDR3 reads CASSPFEETQYF. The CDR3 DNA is TGTGCCAGCAGCCCGTTTGAAGAGACCCAGTACTTC.

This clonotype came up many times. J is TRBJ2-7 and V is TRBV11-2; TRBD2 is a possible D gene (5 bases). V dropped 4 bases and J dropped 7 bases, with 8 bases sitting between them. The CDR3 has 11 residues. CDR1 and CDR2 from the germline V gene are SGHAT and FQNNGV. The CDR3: CASSSDLEQYV. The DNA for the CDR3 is TGTGCCAGCAGCTCGGACTTGGAGCAGTACGTC.

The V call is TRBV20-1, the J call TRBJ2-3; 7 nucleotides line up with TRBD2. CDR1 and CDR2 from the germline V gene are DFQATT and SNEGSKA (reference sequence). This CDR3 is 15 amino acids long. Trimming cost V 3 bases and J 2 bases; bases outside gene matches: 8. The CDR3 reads CSARWTRANTDTQYF. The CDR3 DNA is TGCAGTGCTAGGTGGACTAGGGCAAACACAGATACGCAGTATTTT.

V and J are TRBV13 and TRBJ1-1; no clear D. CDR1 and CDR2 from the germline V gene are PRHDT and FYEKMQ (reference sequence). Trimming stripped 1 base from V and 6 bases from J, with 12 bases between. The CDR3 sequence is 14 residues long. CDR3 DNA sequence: TGTGCCAGCAGCTTAGTAATGTCGGACGCTGAAGCTTTCTTT. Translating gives CASSLVMSDAEAFF. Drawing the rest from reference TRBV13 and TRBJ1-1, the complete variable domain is AAGVIQSPRHLIKEKRETATLKCYPIPRHDTVYWYQQGPGQDPQFLISFYEKMQSDKGSIPDRFSAQQFSDYHSELNMSSLELGDSALYFCASSLVMSDAEAFFGQGTRLTVV.

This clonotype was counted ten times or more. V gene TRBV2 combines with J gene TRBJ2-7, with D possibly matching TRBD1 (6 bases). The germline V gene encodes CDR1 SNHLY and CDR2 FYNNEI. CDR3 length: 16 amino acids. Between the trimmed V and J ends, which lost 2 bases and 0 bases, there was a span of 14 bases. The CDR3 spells CASSEQVQGSSYEQYV. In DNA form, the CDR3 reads TGTGCCAGCAGTGAACAAGTACAGGGAAGCTCCTACGAGCAGTACGTC.

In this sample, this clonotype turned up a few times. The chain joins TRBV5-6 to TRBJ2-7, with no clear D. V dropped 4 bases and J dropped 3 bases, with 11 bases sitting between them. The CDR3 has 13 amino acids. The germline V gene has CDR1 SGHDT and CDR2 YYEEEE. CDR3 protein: CASSLDIDYEQYV. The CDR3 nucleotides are TGTGCCAGCAGCCTAGACATAGACTACGAGCAGTACGTC.

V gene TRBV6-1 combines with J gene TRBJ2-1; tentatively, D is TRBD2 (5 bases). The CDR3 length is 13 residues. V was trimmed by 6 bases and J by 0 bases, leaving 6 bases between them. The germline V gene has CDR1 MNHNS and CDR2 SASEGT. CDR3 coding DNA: TGTGCCAGCAGGACTAACTCCTACAATGAGCAGTTCTTC. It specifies CASRTNSYNEQFF.

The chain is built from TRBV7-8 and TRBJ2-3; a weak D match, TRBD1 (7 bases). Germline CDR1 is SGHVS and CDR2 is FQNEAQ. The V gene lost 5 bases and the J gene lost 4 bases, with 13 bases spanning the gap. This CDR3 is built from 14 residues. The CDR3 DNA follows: TGTGCCAGCAGCCCCAGGGGGGTTGCAGATACGCAGTATTTT. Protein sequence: CASSPRGVADTQYF.

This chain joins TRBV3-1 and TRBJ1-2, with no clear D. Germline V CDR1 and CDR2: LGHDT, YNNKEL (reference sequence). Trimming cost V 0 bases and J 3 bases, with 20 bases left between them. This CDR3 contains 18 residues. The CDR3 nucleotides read TGTGCCAGCAGCCAAGAAGGTCTTTGGACTAAAGGCCACTATGGCTACACCTTC. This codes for CASSQEGLWTKGHYGYTF. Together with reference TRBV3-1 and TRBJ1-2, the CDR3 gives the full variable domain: DTAVSQTPKYLVTQMGNDKSIKCEQNLGHDTMYWYKQDSKKFLKIMFSYNNKELIINETVPNRFSPKSPDKAHLNLHINSLELGDSAVYFCASSQEGLWTKGHYGYTFGSGTRLTVV.

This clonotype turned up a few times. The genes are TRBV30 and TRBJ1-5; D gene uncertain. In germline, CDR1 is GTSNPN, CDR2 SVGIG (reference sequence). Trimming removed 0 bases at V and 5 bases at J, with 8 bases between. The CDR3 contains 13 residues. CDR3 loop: CAWSVNLYQPQHF. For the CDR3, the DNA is TGTGCCTGGAGTGTAAATTTGTATCAGCCCCAGCATTTT.

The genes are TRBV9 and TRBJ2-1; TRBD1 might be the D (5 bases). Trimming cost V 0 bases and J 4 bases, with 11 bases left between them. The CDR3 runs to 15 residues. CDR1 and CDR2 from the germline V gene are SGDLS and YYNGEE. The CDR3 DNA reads TGTGCCAGCAGCGTAGCGGCAGGGCTATACAATGAGCAGTTCTTC. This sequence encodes CASSVAAGLYNEQFF.

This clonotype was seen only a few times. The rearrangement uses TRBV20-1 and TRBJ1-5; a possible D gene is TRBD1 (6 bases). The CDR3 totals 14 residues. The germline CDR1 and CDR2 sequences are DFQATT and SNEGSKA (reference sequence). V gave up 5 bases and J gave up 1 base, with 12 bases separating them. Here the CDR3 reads CSALRGGSNQPQHF. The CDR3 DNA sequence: TGCAGTGCTCTCAGGGGCGGAAGCAATCAGCCCCAGCATTTT.

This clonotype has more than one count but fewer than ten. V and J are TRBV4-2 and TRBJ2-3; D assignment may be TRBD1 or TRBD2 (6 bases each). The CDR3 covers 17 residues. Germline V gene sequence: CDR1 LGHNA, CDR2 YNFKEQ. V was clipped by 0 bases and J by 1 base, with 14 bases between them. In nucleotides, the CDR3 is TGTGCCAGCAGCCAAGAGTCTTCGGGGGCCGGCACAGATACGCAGTATTTT. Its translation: CASSQESSGAGTDTQYF.

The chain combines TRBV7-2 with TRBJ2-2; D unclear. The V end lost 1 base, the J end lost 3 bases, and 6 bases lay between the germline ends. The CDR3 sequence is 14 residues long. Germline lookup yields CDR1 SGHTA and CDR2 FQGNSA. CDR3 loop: CASSLGRHTGELFF. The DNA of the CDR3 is TGTGCCAGCAGCTTAGGCCGACACACCGGGGAGCTGTTTTTT.